Below are 6 T cell receptor beta chains sequenced from a single sample in a study of T cells after yellow fever vaccination. MiXCR, run by TCRdb on the 5' RACE reads, gives a single entry per CDR3 protein. The table includes some 670,000 distinct CDR3 sequences, 9% to 15% detected once. Source: PBMCs, taken on the day of the yellow fever booster vaccination. Receptor source: a man aged 25 to 45 who received the YFV17D yellow fever vaccine.

This clonotype was detected a few times. The chain is built from TRBV6-2 or TRBV6-3 and TRBJ1-2, with no clear D. Trimming took 7 bases from V and 5 from J, leaving 17 bases between them. CDR1 MNHEY and CDR2 SVGEGT come from the germline V gene. This CDR3 comprises 14 residues. The CDR3 region is CASNRDGTSYGYTF. CDR3 nucleotide sequence: TGTGCCAGCAATCGCGACGGTACCTCTTATGGCTACACCTTC.

The V and J genes are TRBV20-1 and TRBJ2-5, with 10 bases aligning to TRBD2. In germline, CDR1 is DFQATT, CDR2 SNEGSKA (reference sequence). The V gene end was trimmed by 3 bases and the J gene end by 3 bases; junction bases not matched to a gene: 4. The CDR3 has 14 residues. The CDR3 reads CSARALAGEETQYF. CDR3 nucleotides: TGCAGTGCTAGGGCCCTAGCGGGAGAAGAGACCCAGTACTTC.

In its sample, this clonotype was seen a few times. This chain uses TRBV6-5 with TRBJ1-2; a possible D gene is TRBD1 (6 bases). Germline-derived CDR1 and CDR2 are MNHEY and SVGAGI. CDR3 length: 15 residues. V was trimmed by 0 bases and J by 2 bases, leaving 10 bases between them. CDR3 DNA sequence: TGTGCCAGCAGTTACTCTGAGGGGGGGAACTATGGCTACACCTTC. Translating gives CASSYSEGGNYGYTF.

The sample holds a few counts of this clonotype. The rearrangement uses TRBV11-3 and TRBJ2-3; D not certain. Trimming left V 1 base short and J 4 bases short, with 9 bases between. CDR1 is SGHNT and CDR2 is YENEEA in the germline V gene. The CDR3 totals 14 residues. The CDR3 reads CASSLGAHADTQYF. The CDR3 nucleotides are TGTGCCAGCAGCTTAGGGGCGCACGCAGATACGCAGTATTTT.

The chain joins TRBV4-3 to TRBJ2-7, with 13 bases matching TRBD2. The CDR3 totals 19 residues. Germline CDR1 reads LGHNA; CDR2 reads YSLEER. J was trimmed by 7 bases and V by 0 bases; bases with no gene match: 15. The CDR3 sequence is CASSQDRPGTSGIFWEQYF. In nucleotides, the CDR3 is TGCGCCAGCAGCCAAGATCGACCCGGGACTAGCGGGATTTTTTGGGAGCAGTACTTC.

This clonotype was detected only a few times. The chain is built from TRBV20-1 and TRBJ2-5; the D gene is possibly TRBD2 (5 bases). Germline CDR1 is DFQATT and CDR2 is SNEGSKA (reference sequence). V was clipped by 2 bases and J by 4 bases, with 14 bases between them. CDR3 length: 14 residues. The CDR3 region is CSARWVSERETQYF. In DNA form, the CDR3 reads TGCAGTGCTAGATGGGTTAGCGAGAGAGAGACCCAGTACTTC.